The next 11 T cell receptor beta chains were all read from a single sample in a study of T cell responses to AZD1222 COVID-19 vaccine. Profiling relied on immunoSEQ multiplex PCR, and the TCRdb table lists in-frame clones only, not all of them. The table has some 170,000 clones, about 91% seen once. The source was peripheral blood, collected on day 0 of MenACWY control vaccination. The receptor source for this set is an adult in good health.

In nucleotides, the CDR3 is TGTGCCAGCTATACGTGGAAGGAAGGAAACACCATATATTTT. Translated: CASYTWKEGNTIYF. The chain employs TRBV11-2 and TRBJ1-3; D unclear. The CDR3 covers 14 residues. V gave up 8 bases and J gave up 4 bases, with 15 bases separating them. CDR1 is SGHAT and CDR2 is FQNNGV in the germline V gene.

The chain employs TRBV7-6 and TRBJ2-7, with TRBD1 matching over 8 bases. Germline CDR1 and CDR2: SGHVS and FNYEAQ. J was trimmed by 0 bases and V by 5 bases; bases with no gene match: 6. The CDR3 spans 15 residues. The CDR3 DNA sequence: TGTGCCAGCAGCCTCCGACAGGGGCACTCCTACGAGCAGTACTTC. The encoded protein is CASSLRQGHSYEQYF.

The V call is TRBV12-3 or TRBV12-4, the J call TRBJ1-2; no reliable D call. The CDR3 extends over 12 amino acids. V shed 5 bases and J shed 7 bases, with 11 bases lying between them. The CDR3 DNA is TGTGCCAGCAGTCTTGGGGTAAGTGGCTACACCTTC. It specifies CASSLGVSGYTF.

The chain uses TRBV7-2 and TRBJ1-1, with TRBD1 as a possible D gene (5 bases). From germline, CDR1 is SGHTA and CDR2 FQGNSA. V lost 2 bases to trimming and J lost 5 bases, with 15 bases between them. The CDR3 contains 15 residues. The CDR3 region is CASSLWEGWETEAFF. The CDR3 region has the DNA TGTGCCAGCAGCTTATGGGAGGGGTGGGAGACTGAAGCTTTCTTT. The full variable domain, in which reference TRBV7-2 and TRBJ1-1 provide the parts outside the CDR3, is GAGVSQSPSNKVTEKGKDVELRCDPISGHTALYWYRQSLGQGLEFLIYFQGNSAPDKSGLPSDRFSAERTGGSVSTLTIQRTQQEDSAVYLCASSLWEGWETEAFFGQGTRLTVV.

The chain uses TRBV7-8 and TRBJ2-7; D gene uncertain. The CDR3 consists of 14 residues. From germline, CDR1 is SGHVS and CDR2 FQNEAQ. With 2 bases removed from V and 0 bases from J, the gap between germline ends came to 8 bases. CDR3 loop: CASSLRAHSYEQYF. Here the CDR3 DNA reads TGTGCCAGCAGCTTAAGGGCTCACTCCTACGAGCAGTACTTC.

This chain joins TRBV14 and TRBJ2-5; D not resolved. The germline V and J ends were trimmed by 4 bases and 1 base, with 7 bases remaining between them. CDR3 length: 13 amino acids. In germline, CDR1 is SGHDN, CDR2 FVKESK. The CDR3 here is CASSRISQETQYF. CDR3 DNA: TGTGCCAGCAGCCGGATTAGCCAAGAGACCCAGTACTTC.

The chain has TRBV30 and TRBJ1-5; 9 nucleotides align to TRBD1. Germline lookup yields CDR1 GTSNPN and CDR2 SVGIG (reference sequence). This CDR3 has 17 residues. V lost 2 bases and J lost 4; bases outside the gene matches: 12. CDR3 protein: CAWSKGTGTGGNQPQHF. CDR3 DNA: TGTGCCTGGAGTAAGGGGACAGGGACTGGGGGAAATCAGCCCCAGCATTTT.

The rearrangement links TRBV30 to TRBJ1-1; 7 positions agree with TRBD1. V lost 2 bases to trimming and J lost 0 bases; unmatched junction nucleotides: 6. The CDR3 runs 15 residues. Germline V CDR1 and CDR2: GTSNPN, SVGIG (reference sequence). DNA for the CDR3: TGTGCCTGGAGTAAGGGGGCCCCAATGAACACTGAAGCTTTCTTT. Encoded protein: CAWSKGAPMNTEAFF.

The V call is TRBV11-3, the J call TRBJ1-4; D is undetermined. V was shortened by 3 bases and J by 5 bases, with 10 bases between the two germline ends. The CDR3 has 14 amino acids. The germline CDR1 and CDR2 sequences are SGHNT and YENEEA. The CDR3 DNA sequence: TGTGCCAGCAGCTTGAATTGGGCGAATGAAAAACTGTTTTTT. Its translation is CASSLNWANEKLFF.

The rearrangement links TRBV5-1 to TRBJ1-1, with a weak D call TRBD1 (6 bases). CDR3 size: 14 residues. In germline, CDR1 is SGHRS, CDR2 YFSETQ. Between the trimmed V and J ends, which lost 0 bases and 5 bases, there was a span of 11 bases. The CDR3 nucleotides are TGCGCCAGCAGCTTGGCCGGGGGGCAAACTGAAGCTTTCTTT. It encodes CASSLAGGQTEAFF.

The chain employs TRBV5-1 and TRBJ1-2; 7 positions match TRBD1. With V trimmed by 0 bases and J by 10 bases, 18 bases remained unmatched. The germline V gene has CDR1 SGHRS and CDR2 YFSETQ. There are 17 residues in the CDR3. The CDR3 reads CASSLAVGKGGEGYYTF. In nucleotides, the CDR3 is TGCGCCAGCAGCTTGGCCGTTGGAAAAGGGGGCGAAGGATACTACACCTTC.